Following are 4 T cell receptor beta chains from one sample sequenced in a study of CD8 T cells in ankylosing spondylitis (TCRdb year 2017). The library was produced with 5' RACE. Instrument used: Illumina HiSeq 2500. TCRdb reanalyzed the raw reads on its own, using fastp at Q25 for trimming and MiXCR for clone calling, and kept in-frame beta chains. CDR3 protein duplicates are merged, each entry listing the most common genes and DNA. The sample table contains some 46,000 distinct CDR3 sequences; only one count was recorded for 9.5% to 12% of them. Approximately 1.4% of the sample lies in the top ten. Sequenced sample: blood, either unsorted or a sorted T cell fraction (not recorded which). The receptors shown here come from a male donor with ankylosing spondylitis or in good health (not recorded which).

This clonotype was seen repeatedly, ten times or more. CDR3 DNA sequence: TGTGCCACCAGCGGGGGGGGCGTAGAGACCCAGTACTTC. It specifies CATSGGGVETQYF. The chain couples TRBV15 to TRBJ2-5; tentatively, D is TRBD2 (7 bases). Trimming cost V 5 bases and J 4 bases, with 11 bases left between them. This CDR3 is 13 amino acids long. Germline CDR1 is LNHNV and CDR2 is YYDKDF (reference sequence).

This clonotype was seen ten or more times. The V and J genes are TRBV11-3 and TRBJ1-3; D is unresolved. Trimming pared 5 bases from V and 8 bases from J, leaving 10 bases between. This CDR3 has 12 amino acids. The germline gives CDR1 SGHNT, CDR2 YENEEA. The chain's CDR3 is CASSGTLDTIYF. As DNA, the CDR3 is TGTGCCAGCAGCGGTACATTGGACACCATATATTTT.

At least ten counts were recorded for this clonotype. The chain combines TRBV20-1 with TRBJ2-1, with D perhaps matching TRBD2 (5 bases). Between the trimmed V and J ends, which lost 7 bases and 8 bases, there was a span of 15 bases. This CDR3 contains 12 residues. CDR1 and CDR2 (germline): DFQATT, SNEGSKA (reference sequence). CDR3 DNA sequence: TGCAGTGGAGCGTACGGGGTCGATGAGCAGTTCTTC. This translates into CSGAYGVDEQFF.

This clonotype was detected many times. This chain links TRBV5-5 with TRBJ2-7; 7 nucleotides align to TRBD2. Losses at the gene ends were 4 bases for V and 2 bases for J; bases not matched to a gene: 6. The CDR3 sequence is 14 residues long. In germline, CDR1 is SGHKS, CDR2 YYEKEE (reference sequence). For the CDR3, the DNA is TGTGCCAGCAGCCCTGAGCGGGGAACCTACGAGCAGTACTTC. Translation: CASSPERGTYEQYF.